The subject of this entry is one TCR beta chain. The target of this receptor is not known. The input lacks base qualities; no much larger clone sits a single base away. Participants in the prospective study were enrolled through a virtual design, were aged roughly 18 to 100 years, and lived in roughly 24 United States geographic areas. In the prospective study, participants were assigned to cohorts based on the clinical history participants reported in a screening survey and a study questionnaire. Mobile phlebotomists in the prospective study collected whole blood, serum and a nasopharyngeal or oropharyngeal swab from every participant. Participants in the prospective study had the option to provide additional blood draws and questionnaires over a roughly two-month period. Before DNA extraction, blood samples from the prospective study were shipped at room temperature or frozen. V is cut by 7 bases and J by 7 bases, and the space between the germline ends is 19 bases. Spanning cysteine to phenylalanine, the CDR3 consists of 14 amino acids. Just CDR3 DNA is preserved here, 42 bases in frame from base 1. CDR1 MNHEY and CDR2 SVGAGI were looked up in the germline V gene.

TCRbeta CDR3 regions were amplified from genomic DNA by means of the immunoSEQ Assay, a bias-controlled multiplex PCR. On the study's bioinformatics: Nucleated cell counts per sample were estimated from amplification of reference gene primers within the assay. To quantify the absolute abundance of each unique TCRbeta CDR3 rearrangement, sequence reads were collapsed and filtered. Productive Simpson clonality was computed per sample as the square root of Simpson's diversity index over productive rearrangements. Drawn from immuneACCESS, this table holds only the in-frame rearrangements with V and J called that TCRdb kept. Clones are partly lost; checked studies trace under half to an unresolved V gene and leave the rest unexplained. Clone size and V and J calls were adopted from that table, with D and trimming inferred from the DNA. Recorded for this sample are over 350,000 clones; approximately 90% of them occurred a single time. The top ten clones comprise around 0.91% of the sample.

The data were obtained in a study of blood T cell repertoires in COVID-19 (TCRdb year 2020). Looking at the study overall: Samples from collaborators originated in the United States, Italy and Spain and spanned both the acute and convalescent phases of COVID-19. The prospective study material was composed of cDNA or gDNA derived from T cells, B-cell-depleted T cells, or PBMCs. Deeply sampled blood TCRbeta repertoires from subjects exposed to, actively infected with, or recovered from COVID-19 were included in the dataset. A freely available public database, intended as a resource for researchers studying the immune response to SARS-CoV-2, is where the repertoires were released. The samples were drawn from the first 160 participants of the ongoing ImmuneRACE study and from some 1,300 subjects provided by 6 global collaborators. Sample metadata almost always included a de-identified subject ID, COVID-19 status, age in years and sex. HLA class I and class II types, where available, came from metadata supplied by the sample provider rather than from assay-based typing.

The paper's findings and limits, for the study overall: The amount of clinical and demographic metadata varied by source and participant and was provided uncurated.

The rearranged chain carries TRBV6-5 and TRBJ1-2; the D gene is perhaps TRBD1, on 6 matching bases. Sample: PBMCs or T cells enriched from blood (not recorded which). The sequence derives from a woman in her 30s with acute COVID-19. This receptor carries the CDR3 CASKRDLGAGGYTF. The base sequence is TGTGCCAGCAAACGGGATCTGGGGGCAGGTGGCTACACCTTC.